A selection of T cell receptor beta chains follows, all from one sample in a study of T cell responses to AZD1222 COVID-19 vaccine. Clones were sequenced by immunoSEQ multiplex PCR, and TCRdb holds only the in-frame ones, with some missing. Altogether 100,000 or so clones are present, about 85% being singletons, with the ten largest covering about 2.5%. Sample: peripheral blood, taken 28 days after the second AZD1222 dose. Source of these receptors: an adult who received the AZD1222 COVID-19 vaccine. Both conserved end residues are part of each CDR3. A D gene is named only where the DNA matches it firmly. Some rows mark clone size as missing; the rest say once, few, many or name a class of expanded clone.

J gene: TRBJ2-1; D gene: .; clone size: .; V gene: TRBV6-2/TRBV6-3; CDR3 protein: CASSYRAYNEQFF; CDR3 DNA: TGTGCCAGCAGTTACAGGGCCTACAATGAGCAGTTCTTC
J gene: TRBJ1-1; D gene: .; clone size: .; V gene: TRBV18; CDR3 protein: CARKQGMNTEAFF; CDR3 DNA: TGTGCCAGAAAACAGGGTATGAACACTGAAGCTTTCTTT
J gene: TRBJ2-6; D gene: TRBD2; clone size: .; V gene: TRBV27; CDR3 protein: CASSRLTSLSGANVLTF; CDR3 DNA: TGTGCCAGCAGCCGACTGACTAGCCTCTCTGGGGCCAACGTCCTGACTTTC
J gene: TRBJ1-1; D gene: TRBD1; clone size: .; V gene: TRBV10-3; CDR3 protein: CAIRGQGNTEAFF; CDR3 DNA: TGTGCCATCAGGGGACAGGGGAACACTGAAGCTTTCTTT
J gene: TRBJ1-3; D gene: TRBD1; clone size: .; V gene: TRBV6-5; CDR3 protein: CASSSYRGGNTIYF; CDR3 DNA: TGTGCCAGCAGTTCGTACAGGGGAGGAAACACCATATATTTT
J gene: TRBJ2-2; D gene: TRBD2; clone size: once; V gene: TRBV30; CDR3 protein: CAWSVLAGHTGELFF; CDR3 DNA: TGTGCCTGGAGTGTACTAGCGGGCCACACCGGGGAGCTGTTTTTT
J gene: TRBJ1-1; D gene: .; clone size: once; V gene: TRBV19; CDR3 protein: CASSIARATEAFF; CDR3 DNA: TGTGCCAGTAGTATCGCCAGGGCCACTGAAGCTTTCTTT
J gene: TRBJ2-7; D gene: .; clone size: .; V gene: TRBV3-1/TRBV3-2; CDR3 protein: CASSPLLSSYEQYF; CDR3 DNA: TGTGCCAGCAGCCCATTATTAAGCTCCTACGAGCAGTACTTC
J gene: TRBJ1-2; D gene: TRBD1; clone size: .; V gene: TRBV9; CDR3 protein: CASSAGTGRHFNYGYTF; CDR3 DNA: TGTGCCAGCAGCGCCGGGACAGGCCGCCATTTTAACTATGGCTACACCTTC
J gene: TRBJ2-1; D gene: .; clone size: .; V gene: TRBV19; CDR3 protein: CASSMGLYNEQFF; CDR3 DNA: TGTGCCAGTAGTATGGGACTTTACAATGAGCAGTTCTTC
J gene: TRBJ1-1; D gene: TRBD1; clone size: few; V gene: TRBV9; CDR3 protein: CASSPPGGVGNTEAFF; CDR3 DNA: TGTGCCAGCAGCCCGCCAGGGGGGGTAGGGAACACTGAAGCTTTCTTT
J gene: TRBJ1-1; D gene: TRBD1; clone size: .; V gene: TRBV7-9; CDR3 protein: CASSLGTTGSGTEAFF; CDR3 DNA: TGTGCCAGCAGCTTAGGTACGACAGGGTCGGGCACTGAAGCTTTCTTT
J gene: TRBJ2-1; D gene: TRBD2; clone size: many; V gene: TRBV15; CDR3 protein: CATSRLSGSSDEQFF; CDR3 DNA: TGTGCCACCAGCAGACTTAGCGGGAGTAGCGATGAGCAGTTCTTC
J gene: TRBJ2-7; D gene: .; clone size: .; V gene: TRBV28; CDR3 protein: CASSRTSSRGGEQYF; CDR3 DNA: TGTGCCAGCAGCCGAACCTCTTCCAGGGGCGGCGAGCAGTACTTC
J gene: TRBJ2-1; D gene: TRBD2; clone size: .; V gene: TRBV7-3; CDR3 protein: CASSSGTSGNNEQFF; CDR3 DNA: TGTGCCAGCAGCTCCGGGACTAGCGGAAACAATGAGCAGTTCTTC
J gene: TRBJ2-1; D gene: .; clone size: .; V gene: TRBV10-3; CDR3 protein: CAVSVVEVQYNEQFF; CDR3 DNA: TGTGCCGTATCGGTGGTGGAGGTTCAATACAATGAGCAGTTCTTC
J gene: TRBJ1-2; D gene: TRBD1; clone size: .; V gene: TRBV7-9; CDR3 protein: CASSLGQANYGYTF; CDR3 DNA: TGTGCCAGCAGCTTGGGACAGGCTAACTATGGCTACACCTTC
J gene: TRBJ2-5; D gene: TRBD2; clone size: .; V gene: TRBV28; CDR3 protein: CASRGLAGGEETQYF; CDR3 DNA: TGTGCCAGCAGGGGACTAGCGGGAGGGGAAGAGACCCAGTACTTC